The 18 T cell receptor beta chains listed next were all sequenced from one sample in a study of blood T cells in healthy people across ages (dated by TCRdb to about 2015). Receptor libraries were prepared by 5' RACE. TCRdb names Illumina HiSeq 2500 as the instrument used. A second PCR of about 6 to 11 cycles was performed with a sample-barcoded 5' primer and a J-beta primer mix. The public reads were reprocessed in TCRdb via fastp at Q25 and MiXCR, keeping in-frame beta chains. Here each entry gathers all rows of one CDR3 protein and keeps the most common genes and DNA. The sample table records about 280,000 distinct CDR3 sequences; roughly 26% of these occur just once. Around 30% of the sample is taken by the ten largest. Sequenced input: blood. The receptors shown here come from a woman in her seventies in good health.

The table lists this clonotype with a few counts. V is TRBV20-1 and J is TRBJ2-6; D gene uncertain. Deletions cut 6 bases from V and 2 bases from J, with 8 bases between. CDR3 size: 13 residues. CDR1 is DFQATT, CDR2 SNEGSKA, per germline (reference sequence). This CDR3 reads CSASYTGANVLTF. In DNA, the CDR3 is TGCAGTGCATCCTATACTGGGGCCAACGTCCTGACTTTC.

In this sample, this clonotype turned up a few times. The gene calls are TRBV3-1 and TRBJ1-1; D unresolved. CDR3 length: 16 amino acids. V dropped 1 base and J dropped 4 bases, with 16 bases sitting between them. Germline CDR1 and CDR2: LGHDT and YNNKEL (reference sequence). The CDR3 is CASSQGGKSWATEAFF. The CDR3, as DNA: TGTGCCAGCAGCCAAGGTGGAAAGTCTTGGGCCACTGAAGCTTTCTTT. Complete variable domain (other parts from reference TRBV3-1 and TRBJ1-1): DTAVSQTPKYLVTQMGNDKSIKCEQNLGHDTMYWYKQDSKKFLKIMFSYNNKELIINETVPNRFSPKSPDKAHLNLHINSLELGDSAVYFCASSQGGKSWATEAFFGQGTRLTVV.

The gene calls are TRBV28 and TRBJ1-5, with a possible D match to TRBD1 (5 bases). Germline V gene sequence: CDR1 MDHEN, CDR2 SYDVKM. Trimming shortened V by 5 bases and J by 6 bases, and 20 bases separated the two germline ends. This CDR3 has 16 residues. This CDR3 is CASSTPGNFGGQPQHF. The CDR3 DNA sequence: TGTGCCAGCAGTACGCCTGGGAACTTCGGGGGTCAGCCCCAGCATTTT.

V is TRBV7-2 and J is TRBJ1-4; 8 bases line up with TRBD1. After removal of 5 bases from V and 7 bases from J, the junction contained 6 bases not matched to a gene. The CDR3 is 14 amino acids. The V gene's germline CDR1 is SGHTA and CDR2 FQGNSA. The CDR3 region has the DNA TGTGCCAGCAGCACCGGACAGGGTTTTGAAAAACTGTTTTTT. Encoded protein: CASSTGQGFEKLFF. The full variable domain, with the rest looked up from reference TRBV7-2 and TRBJ1-4, is GAGVSQSPSNKVTEKGKDVELRCDPISGHTALYWYRQSLGQGLEFLIYFQGNSAPDKSGLPSDRFSAERTGGSVSTLTIQRTQQEDSAVYLCASSTGQGFEKLFFGSGTQLSVL.

This clonotype is a singleton in its sample. V is TRBV4-3 and J is TRBJ2-1, with 7 bases lining up with TRBD2. Germline trimming cut 4 bases from V and 0 bases from J; bases unmatched to any gene: 3. The CDR3 is made up of 15 amino acids. CDR1 and CDR2 (germline): LGHNA, YSLEER. The CDR3 DNA follows: TGCGCCAGCAGCCCTCAGCGGGGCTCCTACAATGAGCAGTTCTTC. Its protein product is CASSPQRGSYNEQFF.

This rearrangement joins TRBV3-1 to TRBJ2-5, with 7 nucleotides matching TRBD2. Judging by the DNA end, TRBJ2-1 fits better; the J call may be wrong. This CDR3 region has 17 residues. Germline-derived CDR1 and CDR2 are LGHDT and YNNKEL (reference sequence). The CDR3 DNA reads as TGTGCCAGCAGCCCCCCTCGCTTTGGTAAGCGGGAATATGAGCAGTTCTTC. Protein: CASSPPRFGKREYEQFF.

A word on this clonotype: The junction and the germline gene differ at one end; a read error may be behind it. The gene calls are TRBV4-3 and TRBJ2-1; either TRBD1 or TRBD2 may supply D (6 bases each). This CDR3 has 17 amino acids. Germline-derived CDR1 and CDR2 are LGHNA and YSLEER. The CDR3 bases are TGCGCCAGCAGCCAAATTTGGGGGGCGAACTACTACGATGAGCAGTTCTTC. It codes for CASSQIWGANYYDEQFF.

The rearrangement links TRBV15 to TRBJ1-2; 10 bases are a match to TRBD1. The CDR3 is 20 residues long. V shed 0 bases and J 4 bases; nucleotides not matched to a gene: 17. Germline V gene sequence: CDR1 LNHNV, CDR2 YYDKDF (reference sequence). The DNA for the CDR3 is TGTGCCACCAGCAGAGATTGGGGGTTAGGGACAGGGGAACTCAGCTATGGCTACACCTTC. This encodes CATSRDWGLGTGELSYGYTF.

This clonotype was observed a handful of times. The chain couples TRBV3-1 to TRBJ2-5, with a weak D call TRBD2 (7 bases). Per germline, CDR1 LGHDT and CDR2 YNNKEL (reference sequence). Between the trimmed V and J ends, which lost 1 base and 13 bases, there was a span of 16 bases. The CDR3 runs to 13 residues. CDR3 amino acids: CASSQGQQGGPYF. CDR3 coding DNA: TGTGCCAGCAGCCAAGGCCAACAGGGAGGGCCGTACTTC.

This clonotype was counted only a few times. Its ends do not fully match the called genes, so a read error is possible. The V and J genes are TRBV20-1 and TRBJ2-1; unclear D gene. The DNA end is a closer match to TRBJ2-7, so the J assignment may be wrong. Germline CDR1 and CDR2: DFQATT and SNEGSKA (reference sequence). The CDR3 consists of 13 residues. CDR3 protein: CSARTRSTYGQYF. CDR3 nucleotide sequence: TGCAGTGCTCGTACACGAAGCACCTACGGGCAGTACTTC.

This chain uses TRBV7-3 with TRBJ1-1, with D maybe TRBD1 (5 bases). The V end lost 0 bases, the J end lost 0 bases, and 8 bases lay between the germline ends. Germline V gene lookup returns CDR1 SGHTA and CDR2 FQGTGA. The length of the CDR3 is 15 residues. In DNA form, the CDR3 reads TGTGCCAGCAGCTTAACGTCGGGACTGAACACTGAAGCTTTCTTT. Translating it yields CASSLTSGLNTEAFF.

This clonotype was observed a few times. The chain couples TRBV5-1 to TRBJ2-7; 10 positions match TRBD2. The CDR3 is 18 residues long. Looked up from germline, CDR1 is SGHRS and CDR2 is YFSETQ. V was pared by 6 bases and J by 2 bases, with 17 bases of the junction left unmatched. CDR3 in amino acids: CASNSSREEREGPYEQYF. The CDR3, as DNA: TGCGCCAGCAACTCGAGCAGGGAGGAGCGGGAGGGCCCCTACGAGCAGTACTTC. Based on the CDR3 plus reference TRBV5-1 and TRBJ2-7, the full variable domain is KAGVTQTPRYLIKTRGQQVTLSCSPISGHRSVSWYQQTPGQGLQFLFEYFSETQRNKGNFPGRFSGRQFSNSRSEMNVSTLELGDSALYLCASNSSREEREGPYEQYFGPGTRLTVT.

V gene TRBV4-3 combines with J gene TRBJ2-5, with 9 bases aligning to TRBD2. With the DNA end fitting TRBJ2-1 better, the J assignment may be wrong. CDR3 length equals 16 residues. Germline V CDR1 and CDR2: LGHNA, YSLEER. This CDR3 is CASSQGVASGKNEQFF. CDR3 coding DNA: TGCGCCAGCAGCCAAGGGGTGGCTAGCGGGAAGAATGAGCAGTTCTTC.

Here the CDR3 reads CSASLGGRGAEQYF. CDR3 DNA: TGCAGTGCTTCCCTCGGTGGTAGAGGCGCCGAGCAGTACTTC. The V gene is TRBV20-1, the J gene TRBJ2-7; no firm D call. Trimming cost V 5 bases and J 6 bases, with 20 bases left between them. The CDR3 is 14 amino acids. CDR1 and CDR2 from the germline V gene are DFQATT and SNEGSKA (reference sequence).

The rearrangement links TRBV29-1 to TRBJ2-3; 8 bases are a match to TRBD1. This CDR3 is built from 15 residues. With V trimmed by 3 bases and J by 3 bases, 8 bases remained unmatched. Germline CDR1 SQVTM, CDR2 ANQGSEA. This CDR3 is CSVERGQGSTDTQYF. The CDR3 DNA reads TGCAGCGTTGAGAGAGGACAGGGTTCAACAGATACGCAGTATTTT.

Concerning this clonotype: Germline is not matched at one junction end, which may reflect a read error. The chain carries TRBV28 and TRBJ2-5; D perhaps matches TRBD2 (6 bases). The CDR3 consists of 13 residues. Germline-derived CDR1 and CDR2 are MDHEN and SYDVKM. The CDR3, as DNA: TGTGCCAGCAGTGGTCAGGTGACTTGGAGGGAGTTCTTC. Translation: CASSGQVTWREFF.

V usage is TRBV2 and J usage is TRBJ2-5, with a possible D match to TRBD1 (6 bases). Germline V lookup: CDR1 SNHLY, CDR2 FYNNEI. V shed 1 base and J shed 5 bases, with 14 bases lying between them. This CDR3 is 15 amino acids long. CDR3 region: CASSEEQGMVETQYF. The CDR3 DNA reads TGTGCCAGCAGTGAAGAACAGGGAATGGTGGAGACCCAGTACTTC.

This clonotype was counted only a few times. The J gene is TRBJ2-5, the V gene TRBV9; D is possibly TRBD1 (5 bases). Germline loops: CDR1 SGDLS, CDR2 YYNGEE. Trimming cost V 1 base and J 3 bases, with 13 bases left between them. This CDR3 comprises 15 residues. The chain's CDR3 is CASSVLPGREETQYF. In nucleotides, the CDR3 is TGTGCCAGCAGCGTACTCCCAGGCAGGGAAGAGACCCAGTACTTC.